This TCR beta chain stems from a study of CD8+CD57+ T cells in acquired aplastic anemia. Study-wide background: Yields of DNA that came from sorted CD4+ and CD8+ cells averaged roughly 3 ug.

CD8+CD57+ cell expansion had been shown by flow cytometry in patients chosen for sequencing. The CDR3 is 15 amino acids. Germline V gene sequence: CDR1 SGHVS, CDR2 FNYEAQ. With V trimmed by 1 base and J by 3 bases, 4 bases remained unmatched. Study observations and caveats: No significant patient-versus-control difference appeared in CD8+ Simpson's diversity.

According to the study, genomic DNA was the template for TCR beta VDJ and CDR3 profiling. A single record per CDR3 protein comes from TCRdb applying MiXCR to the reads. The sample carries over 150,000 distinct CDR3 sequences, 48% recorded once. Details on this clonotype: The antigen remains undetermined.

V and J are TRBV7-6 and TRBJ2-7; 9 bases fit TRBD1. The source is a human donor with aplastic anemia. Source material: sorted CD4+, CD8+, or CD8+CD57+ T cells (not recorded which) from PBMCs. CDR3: CASSLVGQGNYEQYF. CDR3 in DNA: TGTGCCAGCAGCTTAGTCGGACAGGGGAACTACGAGCAGTACTTC.